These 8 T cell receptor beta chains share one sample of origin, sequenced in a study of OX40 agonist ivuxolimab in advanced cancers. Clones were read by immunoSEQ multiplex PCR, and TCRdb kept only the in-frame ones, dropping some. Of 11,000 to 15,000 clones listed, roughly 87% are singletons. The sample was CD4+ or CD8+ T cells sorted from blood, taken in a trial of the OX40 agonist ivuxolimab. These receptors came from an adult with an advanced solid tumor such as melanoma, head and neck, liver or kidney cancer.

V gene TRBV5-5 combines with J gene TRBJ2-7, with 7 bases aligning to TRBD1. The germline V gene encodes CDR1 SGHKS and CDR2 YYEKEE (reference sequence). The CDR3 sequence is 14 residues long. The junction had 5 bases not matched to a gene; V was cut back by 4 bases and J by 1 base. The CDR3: CASSPRDRSYEQYF. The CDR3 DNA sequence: TGTGCCAGCAGCCCGAGGGACAGATCCTACGAGCAGTACTTC.

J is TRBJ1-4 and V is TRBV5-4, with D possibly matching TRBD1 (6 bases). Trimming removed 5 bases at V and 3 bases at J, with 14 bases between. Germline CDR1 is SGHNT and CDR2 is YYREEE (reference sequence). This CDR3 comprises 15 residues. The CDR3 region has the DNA TGTGCCAGCAGTTACACAGGGAGGGCTAATGAAAAACTGTTTTTT. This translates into CASSYTGRANEKLFF.

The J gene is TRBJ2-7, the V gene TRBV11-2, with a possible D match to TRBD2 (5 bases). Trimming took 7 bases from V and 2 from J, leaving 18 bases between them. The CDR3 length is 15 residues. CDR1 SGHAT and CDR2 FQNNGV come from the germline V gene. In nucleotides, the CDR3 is TGTGCCAGCACCCCCGTTGGACTGGTTGCCTACGAGCAGTACTTC. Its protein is CASTPVGLVAYEQYF.

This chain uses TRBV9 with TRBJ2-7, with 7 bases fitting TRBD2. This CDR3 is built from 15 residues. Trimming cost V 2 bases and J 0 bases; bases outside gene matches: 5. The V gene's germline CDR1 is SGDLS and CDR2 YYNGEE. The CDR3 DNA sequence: TGTGCCAGCAGCGTTGTCGGGGGGAGCTCCTACGAGCAGTACTTC. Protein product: CASSVVGGSSYEQYF.

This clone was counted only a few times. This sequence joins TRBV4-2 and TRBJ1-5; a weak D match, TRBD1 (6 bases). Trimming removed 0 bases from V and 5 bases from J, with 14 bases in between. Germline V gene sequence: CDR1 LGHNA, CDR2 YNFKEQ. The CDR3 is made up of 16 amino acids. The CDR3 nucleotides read TGTGCCAGCAGCCAAGAGGAAACAGGGCGGTATCAGCCCCAGCATTTT. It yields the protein CASSQEETGRYQPQHF.

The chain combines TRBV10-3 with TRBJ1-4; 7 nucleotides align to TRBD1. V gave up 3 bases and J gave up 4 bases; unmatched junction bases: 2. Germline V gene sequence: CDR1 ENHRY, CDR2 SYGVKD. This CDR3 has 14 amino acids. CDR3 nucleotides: TGTGCCATCAGTGATTCAGGGGGTAATGAAAAACTGTTTTTT. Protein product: CAISDSGGNEKLFF.

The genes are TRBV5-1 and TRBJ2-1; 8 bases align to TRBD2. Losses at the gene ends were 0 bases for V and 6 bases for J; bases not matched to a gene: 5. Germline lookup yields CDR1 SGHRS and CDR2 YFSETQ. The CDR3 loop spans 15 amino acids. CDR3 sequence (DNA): TGCGCCAGCAGCTTGGGGACTAGCAGTTTCAATGAGCAGTTCTTC. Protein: CASSLGTSSFNEQFF.

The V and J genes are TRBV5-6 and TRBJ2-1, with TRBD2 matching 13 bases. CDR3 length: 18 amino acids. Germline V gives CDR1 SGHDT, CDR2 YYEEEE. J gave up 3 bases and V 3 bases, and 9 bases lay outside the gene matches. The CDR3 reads CASSSTSGGALYYNEQFF. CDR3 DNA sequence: TGTGCCAGCAGCTCCACTAGCGGGGGGGCATTATACTACAATGAGCAGTTCTTC.